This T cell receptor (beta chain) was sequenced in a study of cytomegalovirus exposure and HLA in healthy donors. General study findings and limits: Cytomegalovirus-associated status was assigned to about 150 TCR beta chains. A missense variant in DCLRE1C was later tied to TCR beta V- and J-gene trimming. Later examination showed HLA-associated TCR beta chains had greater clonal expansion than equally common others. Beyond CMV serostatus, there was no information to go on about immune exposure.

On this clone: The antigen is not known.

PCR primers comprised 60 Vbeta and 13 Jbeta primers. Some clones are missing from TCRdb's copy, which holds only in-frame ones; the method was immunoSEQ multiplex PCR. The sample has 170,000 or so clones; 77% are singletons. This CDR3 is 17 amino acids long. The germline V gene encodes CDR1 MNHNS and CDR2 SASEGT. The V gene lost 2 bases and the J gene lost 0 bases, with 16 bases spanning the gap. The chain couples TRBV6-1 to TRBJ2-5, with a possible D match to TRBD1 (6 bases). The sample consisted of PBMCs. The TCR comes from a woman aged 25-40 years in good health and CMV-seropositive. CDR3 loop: CASSENEGQTYQETQYF. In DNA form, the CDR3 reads TGTGCCAGCAGTGAAAATGAAGGACAGACGTACCAAGAGACCCAGTACTTC.